This T cell receptor (beta chain) was documented in a study of control samples from healthy donors and cancer patients. Some clones are missing from TCRdb's copy, which holds only in-frame ones; the method was immunoSEQ multiplex PCR. The table has 150,000 to 200,000 clones, roughly 89% seen once. Germline V gene sequence: CDR1 MNHEY, CDR2 SVGEGT. This CDR3 has 13 residues. Trimming pared 4 bases from V and 1 base from J, leaving 7 bases between. The sample comprised blood. This receptor was taken from a woman between 50 and 59 years old in good health. The chain joins TRBV6-2 or TRBV6-3 to TRBJ2-5; D ambiguous. The CDR3 DNA follows: TGTGCCAGCAGTTTTGAAGTCCAAGAGACCCAGTACTTC. Residues: CASSFEVQETQYF.